This record covers a single T cell receptor (beta chain). Sequencing used immunoSEQ multiplex PCR; TCRdb keeps in-frame clones, though not all of them. The sample holds 98,000 or so clones, about 94% seen once. The data stem from a study of technical replicates of blood from a few donors. The receptor's source is a human donor in good health. The sequencing input was T cells isolated from PBMCs.

CDR3 sequence: CAIAGFSYNEQFF. The CDR3 DNA reads TGTGCCATCGCGGGGTTCTCCTACAATGAGCAGTTCTTC. The chain recombines TRBV6-1 with TRBJ2-1; the D gene is possibly TRBD2 (6 bases). The V and J ends lost 10 bases and 0 bases respectively, with 10 bases between them. Germline CDR1 MNHNS, CDR2 SASEGT. The CDR3 covers 13 residues.